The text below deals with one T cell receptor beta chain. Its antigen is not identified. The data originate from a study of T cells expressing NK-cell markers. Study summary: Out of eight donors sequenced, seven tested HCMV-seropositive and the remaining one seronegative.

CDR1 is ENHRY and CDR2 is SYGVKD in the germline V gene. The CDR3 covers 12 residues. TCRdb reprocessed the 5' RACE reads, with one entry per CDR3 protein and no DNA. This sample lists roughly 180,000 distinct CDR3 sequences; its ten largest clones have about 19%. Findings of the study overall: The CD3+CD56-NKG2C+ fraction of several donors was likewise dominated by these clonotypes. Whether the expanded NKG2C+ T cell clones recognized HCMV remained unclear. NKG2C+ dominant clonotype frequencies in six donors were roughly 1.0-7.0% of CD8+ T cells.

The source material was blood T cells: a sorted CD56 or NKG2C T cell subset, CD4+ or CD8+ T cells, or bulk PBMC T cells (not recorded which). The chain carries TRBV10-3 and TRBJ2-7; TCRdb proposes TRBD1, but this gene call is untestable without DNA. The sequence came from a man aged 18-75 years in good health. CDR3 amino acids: CAIGASSYEQYF.